Each of the 11 T cell receptor beta chains below was sequenced from the same sample in a study of cytotoxic CD8 clonotypes in ibrutinib-treated CLL. TCRdb's copy holds only in-frame clones and misses some; the assay was immunoSEQ multiplex PCR. The sample lists 200,000 or so clones; approximately 70% were seen once. The source was PBMCs, collected after 12 months of ibrutinib treatment. The receptors here all came from a human donor with chronic lymphocytic leukemia.

A few counts support this clone. V is TRBV28 and J is TRBJ1-2; no definite D call. Germline V gives CDR1 MDHEN, CDR2 SYDVKM. V lost 6 bases, J lost 8 bases, and 13 bases lay in between. The CDR3 sequence is 12 residues long. The CDR3 bases are TGTGCCAGCAGGGCGGCGCAAGGGGGCTACACCTTC. It translates to CASRAAQGGYTF.

This clone was observed a handful of times. The chain couples TRBV11-2 to TRBJ1-4, with D possibly being TRBD1 (5 bases). Per germline, CDR1 SGHAT and CDR2 FQNNGV. V dropped 5 bases and J dropped 0 bases, with 13 bases sitting between them. The CDR3 loop spans 16 amino acids. The CDR3 spells CASSAGGYPTNEKLFF. The DNA for the CDR3 is TGTGCCAGCAGCGCCGGGGGGTACCCAACTAATGAAAAACTGTTTTTT.

V gene TRBV30 combines with J gene TRBJ1-1; 7 nucleotides agree with TRBD1. This CDR3 region has 16 residues. Germline lookup yields CDR1 GTSNPN and CDR2 SVGIG (reference sequence). The V segment lost 5 bases and the J segment 3 bases; nucleotides outside the gene matches: 15. In DNA form, the CDR3 reads TGTGCCTGGGGACGACTTGACAGGGTACCGGACACTGAAGCTTTCTTT. As protein: CAWGRLDRVPDTEAFF. Using reference TRBV30 and TRBJ1-1 for the parts outside the CDR3, the full variable domain is SQTIHQWPATLVQPVGSPLSLECTVEGTSNPNLYWYRQAAGRGLQLLFYSVGIGQISSEVPQNLSASRPQDRQFILSSKKLLLSDSGFYLCAWGRLDRVPDTEAFFGQGTRLTVV.

This clone was counted a single time. The V call is TRBV6-1, the J call TRBJ2-1; D unresolved. This CDR3 is 13 amino acids long. Per the germline V gene, CDR1 is MNHNS and CDR2 is SASEGT. V lost 7 bases to trimming and J lost 6 bases, with 13 bases between them. The DNA of the CDR3 is TGTGCCAGCATTGAGTGGAATGCCAATGAGCAGTTCTTC. This gives the protein CASIEWNANEQFF.

This clone was counted between two and nine times. The genes are TRBV11-3 and TRBJ1-1; D not resolved. V was clipped by 1 base and J by 7 bases, with 13 bases between them. CDR3 size: 14 residues. Per germline, CDR1 SGHNT and CDR2 YENEEA. CDR3 bases: TGTGCCAGCAGCTTAGGGGCAGGACTCAGTGAAGCTTTCTTT. This sequence encodes CASSLGAGLSEAFF.

The chain is built from TRBV4-2 and TRBJ2-7; D call uncertain. Germline V CDR1 and CDR2: LGHNA, YNFKEQ. Trimming left V 5 bases short and J 6 bases short, with 8 bases between. The CDR3 is made up of 11 amino acids. CDR3 nucleotide sequence: TGTGCCAGCAGCTCCAGTTTCGAGCAGTACTTC. Translation: CASSSSFEQYF.

This sequence joins TRBV19 and TRBJ2-2; D is unclear. The V and J ends lost 7 bases and 5 bases respectively, with 8 bases between them. CDR1 is LNHDA, CDR2 SQIVND, per germline (reference sequence). CDR3 length: 12 residues. The CDR3 bases are TGTGCCAGTAATTTAGAAACCGGGGAGCTGTTTTTT. It yields the protein CASNLETGELFF. Based on the CDR3 plus reference TRBV19 and TRBJ2-2, the full variable domain is DGGITQSPKYLFRKEGQNVTLSCEQNLNHDAMYWYRQDPGQGLRLIYYSQIVNDFQKGDIAEGYSVSREKKESFPLTVTSAQKNPTAFYLCASNLETGELFFGEGSRLTVL.

The chain couples TRBV15 to TRBJ1-2, with unresolved D. Trimming shortened V by 5 bases and J by 1 base, and 8 bases separated the two germline ends. The CDR3 has 13 residues. Germline assignment: CDR1 LNHNV and CDR2 YYDKDF (reference sequence). The CDR3, as DNA: TGTGCCACCAGCTCTGGCCGTAACTATGGCTACACCTTC. Its translation is CATSSGRNYGYTF.

The chain combines TRBV18 with TRBJ1-3; perhaps TRBD1 as D (6 bases). Germline V gives CDR1 KGHSH, CDR2 LQKENI. The CDR3 loop spans 16 amino acids. Trimming cost V 5 bases and J 0 bases, with 14 bases left between them. CDR3 loop: CASSIGQHASGNTIYF. The CDR3 bases are TGTGCCAGCTCAATCGGACAGCACGCCTCTGGAAACACCATATATTTT.

This CDR3 reads CASSLGWSTAGELFF. The CDR3 coding sequence is TGTGCCAGCAGCTTAGGATGGTCGACGGCCGGGGAGCTGTTTTTT. V usage is TRBV7-8 and J usage is TRBJ2-2; no clear D. V gave up 1 base and J gave up 6 bases, with 12 bases separating them. The CDR3 has 15 residues. Per the germline V gene, CDR1 is SGHVS and CDR2 is FQNEAQ.

The J gene is TRBJ2-7, the V gene TRBV10-3; 9 nucleotides agree with TRBD1. The junction had 8 bases not matched to a gene; V was cut back by 6 bases and J by 2 bases. This CDR3 is built from 15 residues. Germline CDR1 is ENHRY and CDR2 is SYGVKD. In nucleotides, the CDR3 is TGTGCCATCAGCGCTGGACAGGGGAGAACCTACGAGCAGTACTTC. Protein: CAISAGQGRTYEQYF.